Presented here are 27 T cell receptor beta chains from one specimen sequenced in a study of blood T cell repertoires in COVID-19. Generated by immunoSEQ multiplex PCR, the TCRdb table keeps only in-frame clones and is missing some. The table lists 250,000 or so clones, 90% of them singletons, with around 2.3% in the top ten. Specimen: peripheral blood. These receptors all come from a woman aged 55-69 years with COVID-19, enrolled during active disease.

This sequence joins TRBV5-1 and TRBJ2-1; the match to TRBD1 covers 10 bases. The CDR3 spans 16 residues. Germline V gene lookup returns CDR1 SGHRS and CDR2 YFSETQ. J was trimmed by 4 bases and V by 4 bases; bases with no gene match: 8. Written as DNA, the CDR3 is TGCGCCAGCAGCAGAGACCGGGACAGGGGATACAATGAGCAGTTCTTC. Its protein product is CASSRDRDRGYNEQFF. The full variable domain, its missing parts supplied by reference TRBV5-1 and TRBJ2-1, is KAGVTQTPRYLIKTRGQQVTLSCSPISGHRSVSWYQQTPGQGLQFLFEYFSETQRNKGNFPGRFSGRQFSNSRSEMNVSTLELGDSALYLCASSRDRDRGYNEQFFGPGTRLTVL.

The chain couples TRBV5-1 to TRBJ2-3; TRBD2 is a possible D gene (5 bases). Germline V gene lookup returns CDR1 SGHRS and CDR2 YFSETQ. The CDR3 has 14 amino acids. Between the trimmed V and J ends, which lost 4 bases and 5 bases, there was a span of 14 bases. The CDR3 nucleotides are TGCGCCAGCAGCCGACTCGTCGGAGGAGATACGCAGTATTTT. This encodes CASSRLVGGDTQYF.

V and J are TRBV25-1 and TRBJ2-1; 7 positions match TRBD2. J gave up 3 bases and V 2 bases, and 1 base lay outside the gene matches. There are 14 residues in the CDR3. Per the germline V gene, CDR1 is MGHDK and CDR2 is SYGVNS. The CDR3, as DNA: TGTGCCAGCAGTGAAGCGGGAGACTACAATGAGCAGTTCTTC. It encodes CASSEAGDYNEQFF.

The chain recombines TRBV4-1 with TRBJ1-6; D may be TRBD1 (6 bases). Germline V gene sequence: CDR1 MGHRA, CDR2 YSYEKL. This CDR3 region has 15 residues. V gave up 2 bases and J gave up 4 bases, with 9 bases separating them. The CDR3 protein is CASSQRTEYNSPLHF. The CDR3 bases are TGCGCCAGCAGCCAACGGACAGAGTATAATTCACCCCTCCACTTT.

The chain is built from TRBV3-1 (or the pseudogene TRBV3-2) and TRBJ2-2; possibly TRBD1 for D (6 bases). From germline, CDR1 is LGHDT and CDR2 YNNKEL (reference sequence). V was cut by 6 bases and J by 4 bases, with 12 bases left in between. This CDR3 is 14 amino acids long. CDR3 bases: TGTGCCAGCAGTACCAGGGGTGGCACCGGGGAGCTGTTTTTT. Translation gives CASSTRGGTGELFF.

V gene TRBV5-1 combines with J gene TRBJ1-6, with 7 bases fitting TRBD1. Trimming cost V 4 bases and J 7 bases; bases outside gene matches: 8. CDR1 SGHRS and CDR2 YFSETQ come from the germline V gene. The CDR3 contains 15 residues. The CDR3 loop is CASSNRQGNNSPLHF. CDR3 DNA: TGCGCCAGCAGCAACCGACAGGGAAACAATTCACCCCTCCACTTT.

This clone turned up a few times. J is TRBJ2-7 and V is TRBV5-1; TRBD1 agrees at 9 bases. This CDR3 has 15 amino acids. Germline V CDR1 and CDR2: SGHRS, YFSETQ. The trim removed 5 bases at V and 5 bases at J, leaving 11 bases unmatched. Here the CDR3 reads CASSYPGTGFHEQYF. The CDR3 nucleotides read TGCGCCAGCAGTTATCCTGGGACAGGGTTCCACGAGCAGTACTTC.

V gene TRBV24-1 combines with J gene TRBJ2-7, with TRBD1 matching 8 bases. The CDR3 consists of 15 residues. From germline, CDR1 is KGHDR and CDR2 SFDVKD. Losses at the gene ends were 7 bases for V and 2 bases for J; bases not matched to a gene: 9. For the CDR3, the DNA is TGTGCCACCAGCCGCCCAGGGGGCACCCCCTACGAGCAGTACTTC. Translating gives CATSRPGGTPYEQYF.

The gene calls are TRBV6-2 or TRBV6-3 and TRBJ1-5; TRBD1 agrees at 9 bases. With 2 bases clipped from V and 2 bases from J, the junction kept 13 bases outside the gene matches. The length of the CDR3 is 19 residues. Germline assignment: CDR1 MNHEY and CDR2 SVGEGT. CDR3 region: CASSYREVNRGLGNQPQHF. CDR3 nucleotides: TGTGCCAGCAGTTACCGGGAGGTGAACAGGGGGCTGGGCAATCAGCCCCAGCATTTT.

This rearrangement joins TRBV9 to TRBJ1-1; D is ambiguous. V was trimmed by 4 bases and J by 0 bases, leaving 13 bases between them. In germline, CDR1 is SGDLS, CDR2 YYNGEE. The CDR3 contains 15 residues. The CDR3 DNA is TGTGCCAGCAGCCCCCGAATTTCTATGAACACTGAAGCTTTCTTT. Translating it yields CASSPRISMNTEAFF.

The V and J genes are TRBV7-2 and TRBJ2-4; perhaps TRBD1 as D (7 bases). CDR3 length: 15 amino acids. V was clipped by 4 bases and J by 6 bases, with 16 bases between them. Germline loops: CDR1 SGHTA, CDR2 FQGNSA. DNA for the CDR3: TGTGCCAGCAGCTCAGAGACAGGGCGGGGAAACATTCAGTACTTC. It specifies CASSSETGRGNIQYF.

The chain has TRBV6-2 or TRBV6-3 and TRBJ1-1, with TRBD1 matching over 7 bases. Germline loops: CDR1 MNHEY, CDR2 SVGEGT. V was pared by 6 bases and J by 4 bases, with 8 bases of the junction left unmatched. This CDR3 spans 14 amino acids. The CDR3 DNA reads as TGTGCCAGCAGCGATACAGGGGTTTTCACTGAAGCTTTCTTT. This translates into CASSDTGVFTEAFF.

The DNA for the CDR3 is TGTGCCAGTAGTAGAAAAGGGACAGGATACTCTGGAAACACCATATATTTT. Its translation: CASSRKGTGYSGNTIYF. The rearrangement uses TRBV19 and TRBJ1-3, with 8 nucleotides matching TRBD1. Germline loops: CDR1 LNHDA, CDR2 SQIVND (reference sequence). CDR3 length equals 17 residues. Trimming took 4 bases from V and 0 from J; bases not matched to a gene: 8.

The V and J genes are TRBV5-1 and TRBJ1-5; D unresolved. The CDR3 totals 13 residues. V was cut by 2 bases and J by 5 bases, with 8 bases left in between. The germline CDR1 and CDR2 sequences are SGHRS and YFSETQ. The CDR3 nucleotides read TGCGCCAGCAGCTTTGAAGGAGATCAGCCCCAGCATTTT. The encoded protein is CASSFEGDQPQHF.

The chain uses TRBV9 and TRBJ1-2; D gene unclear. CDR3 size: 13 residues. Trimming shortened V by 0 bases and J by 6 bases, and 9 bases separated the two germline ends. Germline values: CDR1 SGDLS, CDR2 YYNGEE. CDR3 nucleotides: TGTGCCAGCAGCGTAGAATCGGCGGATGGCTACACCTTC. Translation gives CASSVESADGYTF.

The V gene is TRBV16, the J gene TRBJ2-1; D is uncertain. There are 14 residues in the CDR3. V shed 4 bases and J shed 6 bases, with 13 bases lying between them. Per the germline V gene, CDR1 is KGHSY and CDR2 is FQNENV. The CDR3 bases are TGTGCCAGCAGCCTCCTCGAGGTTTCCAATGAGCAGTTCTTC. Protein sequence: CASSLLEVSNEQFF.

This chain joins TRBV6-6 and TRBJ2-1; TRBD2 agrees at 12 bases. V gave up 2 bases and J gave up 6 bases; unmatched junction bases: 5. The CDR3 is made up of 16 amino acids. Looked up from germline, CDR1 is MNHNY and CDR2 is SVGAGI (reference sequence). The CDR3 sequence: CASSYLGTSGRNEQFF. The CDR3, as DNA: TGTGCCAGCAGTTACCTCGGGACTAGCGGGCGCAATGAGCAGTTCTTC.

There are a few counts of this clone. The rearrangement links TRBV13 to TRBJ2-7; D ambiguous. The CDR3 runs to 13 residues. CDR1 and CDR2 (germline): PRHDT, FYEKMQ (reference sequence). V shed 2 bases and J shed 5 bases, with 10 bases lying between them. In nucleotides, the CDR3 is TGTGCCAGCAGCTTATCAGGCTTCCACGAGCAGTACTTC. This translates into CASSLSGFHEQYF.

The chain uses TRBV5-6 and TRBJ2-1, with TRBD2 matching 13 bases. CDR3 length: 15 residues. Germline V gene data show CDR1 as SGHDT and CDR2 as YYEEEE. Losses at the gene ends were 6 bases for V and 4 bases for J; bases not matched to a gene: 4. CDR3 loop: CASIMTSGGYNEQFF. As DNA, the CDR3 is TGTGCCAGCATCATGACTAGCGGGGGGTACAATGAGCAGTTCTTC.

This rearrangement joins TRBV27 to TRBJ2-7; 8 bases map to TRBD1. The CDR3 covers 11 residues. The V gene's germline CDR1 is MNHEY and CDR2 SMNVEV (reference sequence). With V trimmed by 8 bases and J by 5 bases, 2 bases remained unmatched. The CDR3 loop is CASGQGHEQYF. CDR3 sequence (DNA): TGTGCCAGCGGACAGGGACACGAGCAGTACTTC.

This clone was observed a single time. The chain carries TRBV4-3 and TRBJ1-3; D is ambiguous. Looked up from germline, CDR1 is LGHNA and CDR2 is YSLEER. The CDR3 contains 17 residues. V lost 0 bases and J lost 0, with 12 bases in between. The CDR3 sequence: CASSQDYGASSGNTIYF. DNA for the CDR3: TGCGCCAGCAGCCAAGATTATGGAGCCTCCTCTGGAAACACCATATATTTT.

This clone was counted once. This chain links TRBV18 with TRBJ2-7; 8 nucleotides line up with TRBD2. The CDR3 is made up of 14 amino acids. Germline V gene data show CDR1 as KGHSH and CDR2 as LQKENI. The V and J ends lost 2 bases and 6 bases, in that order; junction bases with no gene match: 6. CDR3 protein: CASSPSSGGVEQYF. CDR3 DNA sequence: TGTGCCAGCTCACCATCCTCGGGGGGGGTCGAGCAGTACTTC.

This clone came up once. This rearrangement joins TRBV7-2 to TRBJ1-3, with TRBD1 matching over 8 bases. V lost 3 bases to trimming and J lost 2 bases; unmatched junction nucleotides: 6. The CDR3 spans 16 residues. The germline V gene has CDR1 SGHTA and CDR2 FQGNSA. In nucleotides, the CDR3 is TGTGCCAGCAGCTTCACAGGGGGATGGACTGGAAACACCATATATTTT. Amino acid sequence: CASSFTGGWTGNTIYF.

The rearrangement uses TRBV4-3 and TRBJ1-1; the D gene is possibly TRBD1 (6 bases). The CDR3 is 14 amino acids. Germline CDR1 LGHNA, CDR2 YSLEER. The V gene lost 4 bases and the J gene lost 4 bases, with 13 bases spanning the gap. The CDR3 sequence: CASSLTPGATEAFF. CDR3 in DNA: TGCGCCAGCAGCCTCACCCCAGGGGCCACTGAAGCTTTCTTT.

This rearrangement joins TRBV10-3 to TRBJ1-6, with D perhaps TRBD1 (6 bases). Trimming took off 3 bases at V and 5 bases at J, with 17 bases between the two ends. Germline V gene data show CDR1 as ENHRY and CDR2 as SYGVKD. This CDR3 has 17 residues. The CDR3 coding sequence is TGTGCCATCAGTGAAAGACCCCTGGACAGCAATAATTCACCCCTCCACTTT. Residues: CAISERPLDSNNSPLHF.

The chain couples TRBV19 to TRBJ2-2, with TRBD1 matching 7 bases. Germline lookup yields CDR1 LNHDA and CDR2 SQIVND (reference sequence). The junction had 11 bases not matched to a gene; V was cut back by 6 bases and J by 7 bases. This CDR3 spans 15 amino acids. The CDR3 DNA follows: TGTGCCAGTAGCCGGCAACAGGGGACGGACGGGGAGCTGTTTTTT. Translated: CASSRQQGTDGELFF.

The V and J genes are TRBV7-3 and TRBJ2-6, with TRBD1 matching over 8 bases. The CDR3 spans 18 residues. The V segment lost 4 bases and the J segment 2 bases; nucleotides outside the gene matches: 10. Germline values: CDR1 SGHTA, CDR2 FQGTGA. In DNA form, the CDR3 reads TGTGCCAGCAGCTCACTCGGACAGGGTTCAGCTGGGGCCAACGTCCTGACTTTC. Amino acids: CASSSLGQGSAGANVLTF. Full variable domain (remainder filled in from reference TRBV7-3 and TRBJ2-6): GAGVSQTPSNKVTEKGKYVELRCDPISGHTALYWYRQSLGQGPEFLIYFQGTGAADDSGLPNDRFFAVRPEGSVSTLKIQRTERGDSAVYLCASSSLGQGSAGANVLTFGAGSRLTVL.